The T cell receptor beta chain under discussion was sequenced for a study of OX40 agonist ivuxolimab in advanced cancers. On the study more broadly: Those enrolled were 82.7% male, with a mean age of around 60 years and ages from about 20 to 79.

Sampled blood was obtained at baseline, cycle 4 day 1, and cycle 7 day 1. Some clones are missing from TCRdb's copy, which holds only in-frame ones; the method was immunoSEQ multiplex PCR. The sample lists 98,000 or so clones, approximately 86% occurring once. This TCR came from an adult with an advanced solid tumor such as melanoma, head and neck, liver or kidney cancer. This material consisted of CD4+ or CD8+ T cells sorted from blood, taken in a trial of the OX40 agonist ivuxolimab.

The CDR3 region is CASSPGMGSQPQHF. CDR3 DNA sequence: TGTGCCAGTAGTCCCGGTATGGGGAGTCAGCCCCAGCATTTT. This chain connects TRBV19 to TRBJ1-5; D gene uncertain. The CDR3 is 14 residues long. V lost 5 bases to trimming and J lost 6 bases, with 14 bases between them. Germline V gene data show CDR1 as LNHDA and CDR2 as SQIVND (reference sequence).